This T cell receptor (beta chain) derives from a study of spatial heterogeneity in lung cancer. The overall study: The cohort: over 70 early-stage, untreated non-small cell lung cancer patients.

Documented time point: blood at routine non-recurrence follow-up after resection. From tumor, nontumor lung or frozen PBMC, whole RNA was taken unsorted for sequencing. Using its own MiXCR run on the 5' RACE reads, TCRdb lists one record per CDR3 protein. Found here are about 43,000 distinct CDR3 sequences, 20% to 25% of them singletons; the top ten hold less than 8.5%. J was trimmed by 11 bases and V by 4 bases; bases with no gene match: 14. The CDR3 totals 14 residues. Per the germline V gene, CDR1 is SQVTM and CDR2 is ANQGSEA. The sequencing used PBMCs, collected at follow-up. This receptor was taken from a female donor with early-stage non-small cell lung cancer. The V and J genes are TRBV29-1 and TRBJ2-3; 8 bases align to TRBD1. The CDR3 sequence: CSVAPTGDTRVQYF. For the CDR3, the DNA is TGCAGCGTTGCCCCGACAGGGGACACGCGCGTGCAGTATTTT.